There are a few counts of the clone carrying this TCR beta chain. Its target is unknown. Time point noted: pre-sensitization, week 0. Stated treatment: therapeutic diphenylcyclopropenone sensitization with weekly scalp DPC. Blood was collected ahead of every patch test applied. This sample is drawn from a study of human T cells and chemical hapten exposure. The overall study: DPC at 0.01% went onto the upper back in patch tests, read at 6 days. Variability of per-sample TCR yields stemmed mainly from small differences in pooled library volume. Notes on the study in general: Significantly more large CDR3 similarity clusters were formed by expanded TCRs than by controls.

In TCRdb, the RACE reads were re-called with MiXCR into one record per CDR3 protein. The sample yields around 300,000 distinct CDR3 sequences, roughly 6% seen once. CDR1 and CDR2 from the germline V gene are SGHKS and YYEKEE (reference sequence). V gave up 0 bases and J gave up 5 bases, with 9 bases separating them. The CDR3 runs to 15 residues. The specimen was whole blood, collected in connection with sensitization to the hapten diphenylcyclopropenone (DPC). The TCR was taken from a young woman with alopecia areata. Some clones in this sample may be carry-over from other donors' samples. This rearrangement joins TRBV5-5 to TRBJ1-6, with D tentatively TRBD1 (5 bases). This chain's CDR3 is CASSLGRADNSPLHF. CDR3 bases: TGTGCCAGCAGCTTGGGCAGGGCGGATAATTCACCCCTCCACTTT. The complete variable domain, with remaining parts taken from reference TRBV5-5 and TRBJ1-6, reads DAGVTQSPTHLIKTRGQQVTLRCSPISGHKSVSWYQQVLGQGPQFIFQYYEKEERGRGNFPDRFSARQFPNYSSELNVNALLLGDSALYLCASSLGRADNSPLHFGNGTRLTVT.